A selection of T cell receptor beta chains follows, all from one sample in a study of tumor and adjacent non-tumor tissue in lung cancer. Each CDR3 protein is one row after TCRdb ran MiXCR on the multiplex PCR reads. In the table there are tens of thousands of distinct CDR3 sequences, roughly 73% of which are singletons. The sequencing input was lung tumor tissue. All receptors come from a woman aged 50 to 65 with non-small cell lung cancer. Both conserved end residues are part of each CDR3. The order of the fields is J gene, V gene, clone size, D gene, CDR3 protein, CDR3 DNA. The D gene is left open where the match is weak. Size is stated for part of the rows, as once, few or many counts, or as a class when the clone is expanded.

>TRBJ1-5|TRBV12-3/TRBV12-4|NA|TRBD1
CASGLNRGSQPQHF
TGTGCAAGCGGTTTAAACAGGGGAAGTCAGCCCCAGCATTTT
>TRBJ2-1|TRBV2|NA|NA
CTSSETEPSSYNEQSF
TGTACCAGCAGTGAAACCGAACCGAGCTCCTACAATGAGCAGTCCTTC
>TRBJ2-5|TRBV7-2|NA|NA
CASSVEGQETQYF
TGTGCCAGCAGCGTTGAGGGCCAGGAGACTCAGTACTTC
>TRBJ2-1|TRBV6-2/TRBV6-3|NA|NA
CASSLVHYNEQFF
TGTGCCAGCAGTTTAGTTCATTACAATGAGCAGTTCTTC
>TRBJ2-1|TRBV6-5|NA|NA
CASSYGTNSYNEQLF
TGTGCCAGCAGTTACGGGACAAACTCTTACAATGAGCAGCTCTTT
>TRBJ1-2|TRBV10-3|NA|NA
CVISESKTTYGYTF
TGTGTCATCAGTGAGTCGAAGACAACCTATGGTTACACCTTC
>TRBJ2-7|TRBV4-2|NA|TRBD2
CACSHEGLAGDDRYEQYF
TGTGCCTGCAGCCATGAAGGACTAGCGGGAGATGACCGCTACGAGCAGTACTTC
>TRBJ2-7|TRBV29-1|NA|NA
CTVERSGTPVYEQYF
TGCACCGTTGAACGATCGGGGACCCCCGTCTACGAGCAATACTTC
>TRBJ2-1|TRBV4-1|NA|NA
CTSSQEFGSSYNEQFF
TGCACCAGCAGCCAAGAGTTTGGGAGCTCCTACAATGAACAATTCTTC
>TRBJ2-2|TRBV5-1|NA|NA
CASSLVGVNTGELFF
TGCGCCAGCAGCTTAGTAGGGGTGAACACCGGGGAGCTGTTTTTT
>TRBJ2-6|TRBV6-5|NA|NA
CTSRATGANDLTF
TGTACCAGCAGGGCAACCGGGGCCAACGACCTGACTTTC
>TRBJ2-3|TRBV6-1|NA|TRBD1
CANRGTGDRDMLYF
TGTGCCAACAGAGGCACAGGGGACCGTGATATGCTGTATTTT
>TRBJ2-2|TRBV7-9|NA|TRBD1
CASREQGAGELFF
TGTGCCAGCAGGGAACAGGGGGCCGGGGAGCTGTTTTTT
>TRBJ1-4|TRBV6-1|many|NA
CASSEFLRQSNEKLFF
TGTGCCAGCAGTGAATTTCTGCGGCAGAGTAATGAAAAACTGTTTTTT
>TRBJ1-6|TRBV6-5|once|NA
CASRQLRNPPLRF
TGTGCCAGCAGGCAGTTGCGTAATCCACCCCTCCGCTTT
>TRBJ2-2|TRBV28|many|NA
CASSLNGRGRTGELFF
TGTGCCAGCAGTTTAAATGGGAGGGGGCGGACCGGGGAGCTGTTTTTT
>TRBJ2-7|TRBV6-6|NA|NA
CANSSRDVTYEQYF
TGTGCCAACAGCTCAAGGGACGTAACCTACGAGCAGTACTTC
>TRBJ1-6|TRBV4-2|NA|NA
CASTLNKGEGGSPLHF
TGTGCCAGCACCCTGAACAAGGGGGAGGGTGGTTCACCCCTCCACTTT
>TRBJ2-1|TRBV11-1|NA|NA
CASSTTPSTGDEKFF
TGTGCCAGTAGCACGACTCCTTCGACGGGCGATGAGAAGTTCTTC
>TRBJ2-1|TRBV28|many|NA
CASSLVASPWNEQFF
TGTGCCAGCAGTTTAGTGGCTAGCCCATGGAATGAGCAGTTCTTC
>TRBJ2-5|TRBV5-1|few|NA
CASSLYAFGTVQETQYF
TGCGCCAGCAGCTTGTACGCGTTTGGTACAGTCCAAGAGACCCAGTACTTC
>TRBJ2-1|TRBV29-1|NA|NA
CSVSISHNEQLF
TGCAGCGTTAGCATTTCACACAATGAGCAGTTATTC
>TRBJ2-7|TRBV12-3/TRBV12-4|few|NA
CTNRGTGTSAYEQYF
TGTACCAACAGGGGCACCGGGACTTCGGCTTACGAGCAGTACTTC
>TRBJ1-1|TRBV11-2|NA|NA
CASSFLDSDTEAFF
TGTGCCAGCAGCTTTTTGGACAGTGACACTGAAGCCTTCTTC
>TRBJ2-7|TRBV5-1|NA|TRBD2
CASSSLAEPSYEQYF
TGCGCCAGCAGTTCTCTAGCGGAACCCTCCTACGAGCAGTACTTC
>TRBJ1-4|TRBV6-6|NA|NA
CANSSTSTNEKLFF
TGTGCCAACAGTTCGACCTCAACTAATGAAAAACTGTTTTTT
>TRBJ2-5|TRBV4-2|NA|NA
CASNQERRDALVETRYF
TGTGCCAGCAACCAGGAACGCCGGGACGCCCTGGTAGAGACCCGGTACTTC